This T cell receptor (beta chain) appears in the sequencing data of a study of cytotoxic CD8 clonotypes in ibrutinib-treated CLL. Across the study: Enrolment comprised around twelve relapsed/refractory and about 14 treatment-naive patients; around 18 were IGHV unmutated.

V was shortened by 7 bases and J by 5 bases, with 15 bases between the two germline ends. The V gene's germline CDR1 is MGHDK and CDR2 SYGVNS. The CDR3 consists of 13 residues. This clone came up once. Its target is unknown. A 1 in 200,000 to 1 in 1 million T cell depth was the sequencing target. The table came from immunoSEQ multiplex PCR; TCRdb's copy has only in-frame clones and leaves some out. The sample comprises tens of thousands of clones, 65% to 75% of which are singletons, and 16% rests with the top ten. Regarding the study as a whole: Clonality went up at ibrutinib response and then declined back toward baseline at progression.

The sequence was obtained from a human donor with chronic lymphocytic leukemia. The V call is TRBV25-1, the J call TRBJ2-7, with a possible D match to TRBD2 (6 bases). Sequencing was performed on PBMCs, taken at disease progression, from a patient treated with ibrutinib. For the CDR3, the DNA is TGTGCCAGCACGGAGGGACTTCCCCACGAGCAGTACTTC. Its translation is CASTEGLPHEQYF.